Listed below are T cell receptor beta chains from one sample, sequenced in a study of CD4 T cells in relation to SARS-CoV-2 and coronaviruses. Repertoires were generated with immunoSEQ multiplex PCR, while TCRdb's copy carries only in-frame clones and drops some. In the table there are about 21,000 clones, 70% to 80% of which are singletons. Which antigens these TCRs recognize remains unknown. The sample was CD4+ T cells from PBMCs, cultured in vitro. Receptor source: a human donor in good health. Both conserved end residues are part of each CDR3. The D gene is left open where the match is weak. Part of the rows lack a size; the others show once, few, many or a class for expanded clones.

length,size,J,D,V,DNA,CDR3
11,-,TRBJ1-2,-,TRBV30,TGTGCCTGGAGTCCGGTGTATGGCTACACCTTC,CAWSPVYGYTF
14,-,TRBJ2-7,-,TRBV19,TGTGCCAGTAGTATCTCAGGGAACGCCTACGAGCAGTACTTC,CASSISGNAYEQYF
17,-,TRBJ1-6,TRBD1,TRBV2,TGTGCCAGTTATCTCGCCTCTAGCACAGGGGAAAATTCACCCCTCCACTTT,CASYLASSTGENSPLHF
13,-,TRBJ1-2,-,TRBV3-1/TRBV3-2,TGTGCCAGCAGCCCCCTGGCAGGGTACGGCTACACCTTC,CASSPLAGYGYTF
16,few,TRBJ2-7,TRBD1,TRBV5-1,TGCGCCAGCAGTTTGAACCGGGACAGATTTACCTACGAGCAGTACTTC,CASSLNRDRFTYEQYF
15,-,TRBJ1-4,-,TRBV10-1,TGCGCCAGCAGCCCCTCGGGGCACGAGACAGAAAAACTGTTTTTT,CASSPSGHETEKLFF
14,-,TRBJ2-5,-,TRBV29-1,TGCAGCGTAGTTGGACCGCAAGGCCAAGAGACCCAGTACTTC,CSVVGPQGQETQYF
14,-,TRBJ1-1,TRBD1,TRBV2,TGTGCCAGTTCGTTAGGACAGGCGAACACTGAAGCTTTCTTT,CASSLGQANTEAFF
14,-,TRBJ1-5,-,TRBV5-1,TGCGCCAGCAGCTTGGGCTCGAGCAATCAGCCCCAGCATTTT,CASSLGSSNQPQHF
15,few,TRBJ2-7,TRBD2,TRBV3-1/TRBV3-2,TGTGCCAGCAGCCATGGACTAGCGGGAGTAGACGAGCAGTACTTC,CASSHGLAGVDEQYF
11,-,TRBJ2-1,TRBD2,TRBV12-3/TRBV12-4,TGTGCCAGCAGTTACCGGGACTATCCGTTCTTC,CASSYRDYPFF
11,few,TRBJ1-1,-,TRBV30,TGTGCCTGGGGCCAGGGAGAGGGAGCTTTCTTT,CAWGQGEGAFF
16,-,TRBJ2-1,TRBD2,TRBV18,TGTGCCAGCTCTCAAGGACTAGCGGGACCCTCGAATGAGCAGTTCTTC,CASSQGLAGPSNEQFF
15,-,TRBJ2-1,TRBD1,TRBV5-1,TGCGCCAGCAGCTTGGGGACAGGGGGGCGCAATGAGCAGTTCTTC,CASSLGTGGRNEQFF
14,-,TRBJ2-2,-,TRBV19,TGTGCCAGTAGGGCGGTCCAGGTCCCCGGGGAGCTGTTTTTT,CASRAVQVPGELFF
16,once,TRBJ2-3,-,TRBV9,TGTGCCAGCAGCGTAGCTCCCCTAGCTCGCACAGATACGCAGTATTTT,CASSVAPLARTDTQYF
13,-,TRBJ1-1,-,TRBV29-1,TGCAGCGTTGAAGGGCAGGGTTTCACTGAAGCTTTCTTT,CSVEGQGFTEAFF
11,-,TRBJ2-1,-,TRBV30,TGTGCCTGGAGTGTACGACGGGAGCAGTTCTTC,CAWSVRREQFF
14,once,TRBJ1-1,-,TRBV6-5,TGTGCCAGCAGTCTCTCTGGCACCAACACTGAAGCTTTCTTT,CASSLSGTNTEAFF
16,-,TRBJ2-2,-,TRBV5-6,TGTGCCAGCAGCCGAGAGGACAGAAAGAACACCGGGGAGCTGTTTTTT,CASSREDRKNTGELFF
12,-,TRBJ2-3,-,TRBV7-9,TGTGCCAGCAGCTTAGGGCAGCCCAACCCGTATTTT,CASSLGQPNPYF
13,-,TRBJ1-5,-,TRBV7-2,TGTGCCAGCAGCTTAGGCTTAAATCAGCCCCAGCATTTT,CASSLGLNQPQHF
14,-,TRBJ2-5,TRBD2,TRBV28,TGTGCCAGCAGTCACATAGCGGGATTGGAGACCCAGTACTTC,CASSHIAGLETQYF
10,-,TRBJ2-1,-,TRBV7-9,TGTGCCAGCAGCTTTGGTGAGCAGTTCTTC,CASSFGEQFF
13,-,TRBJ2-7,-,TRBV12-3/TRBV12-4,TGTGCCAGCAGCCTGATGGGATTCTACGAGCAGTACTTC,CASSLMGFYEQYF
13,-,TRBJ2-2,-,TRBV2,TGTGCCAGCAACGACGGAGTCCCCGGGGAGCTGTTTTTT,CASNDGVPGELFF
13,-,TRBJ2-3,-,TRBV11-2,TGTGCCAGCAGCGCTTATAACACAGATACGCAGTATTTT,CASSAYNTDTQYF
15,-,TRBJ1-2,TRBD1,TRBV6-5,TGTGCCAGCAGTTACGCCGGGACAGGGGGCTCTGGCTACACCTTC,CASSYAGTGGSGYTF
13,-,TRBJ2-7,-,TRBV2,TGTGCCACCGTTGCCGGGACTTTCCAAGAGCAGTACTTC,CATVAGTFQEQYF
16,few,TRBJ1-1,-,TRBV11-2,TGTGCCAGCAGTCCCTTGAGGAGTTCAGTGAACACTGAAGCTTTCTTT,CASSPLRSSVNTEAFF
14,-,TRBJ2-7,-,TRBV6-1,TGTGCCAGCAGTGAAGCGGGGTCCTCCTACGAGCAGTACTTC,CASSEAGSSYEQYF
12,-,TRBJ1-4,-,TRBV5-8,TGTGCCAGCAGCCAGGGAATTGAAAAACTGTTTTTT,CASSQGIEKLFF
14,few,TRBJ2-1,TRBD2,TRBV11-3,TGTGCCAGCAGCCTGGTAGCGGGAGAACCGGAGCAGTTCTTC,CASSLVAGEPEQFF
12,-,TRBJ2-4,-,TRBV7-2,TGTGCCAGCAGCTTAGACGTAGGCATTCAGTACTTC,CASSLDVGIQYF
15,few,TRBJ1-2,TRBD1,TRBV11-1,TGTGCCAGCAGCCGATCACGCGACAGGGGGATAGGCTACACCTTC,CASSRSRDRGIGYTF
13,-,TRBJ1-1,TRBD1,TRBV27,TGTGCCATCCAATCCGGGACAGGGGGTGAAGCTTTCTTT,CAIQSGTGGEAFF
15,-,TRBJ2-2,TRBD1,TRBV5-4,TGTGCCAGCAGCTCGAACAGGGGGCACACCGGGGAGCTGTTTTTT,CASSSNRGHTGELFF
11,-,TRBJ1-5,-,TRBV6-4,TGTGCCAGCAGTGAGGGTCAGCCCCAGCATTTT,CASSEGQPQHF
13,few,TRBJ2-7,-,TRBV28,TGTGCCAGCAGGAATCCTCGGGGATACGAGCAGTACTTC,CASRNPRGYEQYF
12,-,TRBJ2-7,-,TRBV5-1,TGCGCCAGCAGCGCCACAGATTACGAGCAGTACTTC,CASSATDYEQYF
13,-,TRBJ1-1,-,TRBV7-3,TGTGCCAGCAGCCAGATGGGGCAAACTGAAGCTTTCTTT,CASSQMGQTEAFF
14,-,TRBJ1-6,-,TRBV21-1,TGTGCCAGCTCGCCAGGAGCTAAAAATTCACCCCTCCACTTT,CASSPGAKNSPLHF
12,-,TRBJ1-5,-,TRBV15,TGTGCCACCAGCAGGGGCGATCAGCCCCAGCATTTT,CATSRGDQPQHF
15,-,TRBJ1-2,-,TRBV7-9,TGTGCCAGCAGCCCCGGACAGCCAGGGAACTATGGCTACACCTTC,CASSPGQPGNYGYTF
13,once,TRBJ2-5,-,TRBV9,TGTGCCAGCAACTCGGGGGGCCTAGAGACCCAGTACTTC,CASNSGGLETQYF
13,-,TRBJ2-2,-,TRBV12-3/TRBV12-4,TGTGCCAGCACCCCGGGTTTAGGCGGGGAGCTGTTTTTT,CASTPGLGGELFF
17,-,TRBJ1-3,-,TRBV7-2,TGTGCCAGCAGCCCCCGCGGCCCGGGAAGCTCTGGAAACACCATATATTTT,CASSPRGPGSSGNTIYF
17,once,TRBJ2-1,-,TRBV6-6,TGTGCCAGCAGTCCCATCCAGGGTTATGACTCCTACAATGAGCAGTTCTTC,CASSPIQGYDSYNEQFF
15,-,TRBJ2-3,-,TRBV19,TGTGCCAGCCGCCAGGACCGAGGGAGCACAGATACGCAGTATTTT,CASRQDRGSTDTQYF
14,large,TRBJ2-7,TRBD1,TRBV2,TGTGCCAGCAGTGGGGGGACAGGGAACTACGAGCAGTACTTC,CASSGGTGNYEQYF
14,-,TRBJ2-2,-,TRBV5-1,TGCGCCAGCATCAAAGATCAGAACACCGGGGAGCTGTTTTTT,CASIKDQNTGELFF
16,-,TRBJ2-7,TRBD1,TRBV18,TGTGCCAGCTCACCAGAGGGGACAGGGGTACTCTACGAGCAGTACTTC,CASSPEGTGVLYEQYF
16,-,TRBJ2-7,TRBD2,TRBV11-2,TGTGCCAGCAGCTTAAGTACGGCGGGAGGGACCTACGAGCAGTACTTC,CASSLSTAGGTYEQYF
16,-,TRBJ2-3,TRBD2,TRBV5-4,TGTGCCAGCAGCTTGGTCCTAGCGGGTAGCACAGATACGCAGTATTTT,CASSLVLAGSTDTQYF
16,once,TRBJ1-2,TRBD1,TRBV5-5,TGTGCCAGCAGCTTGGTAGGGGACAGTATTAACTATGGCTACACCTTC,CASSLVGDSINYGYTF